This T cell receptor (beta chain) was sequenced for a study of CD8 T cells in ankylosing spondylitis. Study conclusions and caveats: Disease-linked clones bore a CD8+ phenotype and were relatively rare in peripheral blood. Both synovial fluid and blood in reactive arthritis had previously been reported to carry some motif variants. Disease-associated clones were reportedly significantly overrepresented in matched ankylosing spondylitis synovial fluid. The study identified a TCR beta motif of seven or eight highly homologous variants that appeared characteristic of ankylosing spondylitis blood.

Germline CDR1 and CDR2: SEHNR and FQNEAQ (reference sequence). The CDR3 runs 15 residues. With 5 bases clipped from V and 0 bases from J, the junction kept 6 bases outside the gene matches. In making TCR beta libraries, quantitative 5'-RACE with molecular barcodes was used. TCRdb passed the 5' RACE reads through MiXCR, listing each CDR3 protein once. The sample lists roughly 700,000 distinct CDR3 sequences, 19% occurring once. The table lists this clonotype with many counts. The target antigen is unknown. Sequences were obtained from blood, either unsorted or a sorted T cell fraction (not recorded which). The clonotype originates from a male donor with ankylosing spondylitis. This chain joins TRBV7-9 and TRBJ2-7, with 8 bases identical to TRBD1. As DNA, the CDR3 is TGTGCCAGCAGCCCTGACAGGGGAGGCTCCTACGAGCAGTACTTC. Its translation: CASSPDRGGSYEQYF.